The clone carrying this TCR beta chain was found once. Germline trimming cut 1 base from V and 1 base from J; bases unmatched to any gene: 4. The CDR3 is 16 residues long. The germline V gene encodes CDR1 SGHVS and CDR2 FQNEAQ. Profiled with immunoSEQ multiplex PCR; TCRdb holds only in-frame clones, not every one. This table has under 20,000 clones, roughly 73% appearing once. This entry is derived from a study of OX40 agonist ivuxolimab in advanced cancers. This sequence was found in an adult with an advanced solid tumor such as melanoma, head and neck, liver or kidney cancer. The input for sequencing was CD4+ or CD8+ T cells sorted from blood, taken in a trial of the OX40 agonist ivuxolimab. This chain links TRBV7-8 with TRBJ2-1; 7 nucleotides agree with TRBD2. In DNA, the CDR3 is TGTGCCAGCAGCTTAGGGGCGGGAGTGTCCTACAATGAGCAGTTCTTC. Its protein is CASSLGAGVSYNEQFF.